Each of the 22 T cell receptor beta chains below was sequenced from the same sample in a study of Graves' ophthalmopathy and Graves' hyperthyroidism. TCR beta CDR3 regions were amplified from RNA transcripts. First-round RT-PCR used HTBI primers; second-round multiplex PCR followed. TCRdb fed the multiplex PCR reads into MiXCR, producing one record per CDR3 protein. The repertoire holds roughly 400,000 distinct CDR3 sequences, approximately 16% seen once, with more than 1.5% in the top ten. Sequenced sample: peripheral blood. The receptors stem from a woman in her late teens or twenties with Graves' ophthalmopathy.

This clonotype was observed at least ten times. The chain employs TRBV12-3 or TRBV12-4 and TRBJ2-4; D possibly matches TRBD1 or TRBD2 (5 bases each). Trimming shortened V by 4 bases and J by 9 bases, and 16 bases separated the two germline ends. The CDR3 has 14 amino acids. In nucleotides, the CDR3 is TGTGCCAGCAGTTCGACCGGGATCACAGGCATTCAGTACTTC. Amino acids: CASSSTGITGIQYF.

This clonotype occurred many times. The V gene is TRBV6-5, the J gene TRBJ1-1; D is unresolved. Germline CDR1 is MNHEY and CDR2 is SVGAGI. The CDR3 is made up of 14 amino acids. V lost 0 bases and J lost 1, with 6 bases in between. CDR3 amino acids: CASSYSITNTEAFF. The CDR3 DNA is TGTGCCAGCAGTTACTCGATTACGAACACTGAAGCTTTCTTT.

This clonotype was seen repeatedly, ten times or more. J is TRBJ2-2 and V is TRBV19; D might be TRBD2 (5 bases). Trimming removed 0 bases from V and 5 bases from J, with 7 bases in between. Germline assignment: CDR1 LNHDA and CDR2 SQIVND (reference sequence). This CDR3 is built from 14 residues. The CDR3 DNA reads TGTGCCAGTAGTATAGATAGGACTACCGGGGAGCTGTTTTTT. Protein product: CASSIDRTTGELFF.

This clonotype was seen ten or more times. The rearrangement joins TRBV28 to TRBJ2-7; D might be TRBD2 (7 bases). The CDR3 runs 14 residues. Germline V CDR1 and CDR2: MDHEN, SYDVKM. V lost 2 bases and J 3 bases, leaving 11 bases between the germline ends. The CDR3 coding sequence is TGTGCCAGCAGTTTAAGGGGGGGGGTCTACGAGCAGTACTTC. This translates into CASSLRGGVYEQYF.

V usage is TRBV12-3 or TRBV12-4 and J usage is TRBJ2-7; D might be TRBD1 (6 bases). V lost 3 bases and J lost 2, with 11 bases in between. CDR3 length: 14 amino acids. CDR3 sequence (DNA): TGTGCCAGCAGTTTTTTTGACAGGACCTACGAGCAGTACTTC. Translating it yields CASSFFDRTYEQYF.

This clonotype was observed at least ten times. This chain connects TRBV7-2 to TRBJ2-7; D gene ambiguous. Germline CDR1 reads SGHTA; CDR2 reads FQGNSA. The CDR3 spans 13 residues. Trimming removed 1 base from V and 3 bases from J, with 7 bases in between. The CDR3 loop is CASSLVQFYEQYF. For the CDR3, the DNA is TGTGCCAGCAGCTTAGTTCAGTTCTACGAGCAGTACTTC.

This clonotype was seen repeatedly, ten times or more. The chain recombines TRBV7-3 with TRBJ2-2; D possibly corresponds to TRBD1 (6 bases). V gave up 4 bases and J gave up 4 bases, with 10 bases separating them. The germline gives CDR1 SGHTA, CDR2 FQGTGA. The CDR3 is made up of 14 amino acids. The CDR3 loop reads CASSSGASTGELFF. The DNA for the CDR3 is TGTGCCAGCAGCTCAGGGGCGAGCACCGGGGAGCTGTTTTTT.

At least ten counts were recorded for this clonotype. The rearrangement links TRBV29-1 to TRBJ1-1, with 7 nucleotides matching TRBD1. This CDR3 is 15 amino acids long. The V and J ends lost 6 bases and 5 bases, in that order; junction bases with no gene match: 15. The germline gives CDR1 SQVTM, CDR2 ANQGSEA. CDR3 DNA sequence: TGCAGCGTCGACCGGGACAGAGGGAGGCTGACTGAAGCTTTCTTT. Encoded protein: CSVDRDRGRLTEAFF. Full variable domain (remainder filled in from reference TRBV29-1 and TRBJ1-1): SAVISQKPSRDICQRGTSLTIQCQVDSQVTMMFWYRQQPGQSLTLIATANQGSEATYESGFVIDKFPISRPNLTFSTLTVSNMSPEDSSIYLCSVDRDRGRLTEAFFGQGTRLTVV.

The table lists this clonotype with a count of one. The V and J genes are TRBV7-8 and TRBJ2-5; no clear D. Trimming removed 1 base at V and 4 bases at J, with 10 bases between. This CDR3 region has 14 residues. CDR1 is SGHVS and CDR2 is FQNEAQ in the germline V gene. The CDR3 coding sequence is TGTGCCAGCAGCTTAGGTGCGGCAGTAGAGACCCAGTACTTC. The encoded protein is CASSLGAAVETQYF. Using reference TRBV7-8 and TRBJ2-5 for the parts outside the CDR3, the full variable domain is GAGVSQSPRYKVAKRGQDVALRCDPISGHVSLFWYQQALGQGPEFLTYFQNEAQLDKSGLPSDRFFAERPEGSVSTLKIQRTQQEDSAVYLCASSLGAAVETQYFGPGTRLLVL.

In its sample, this clonotype was seen many times. The chain recombines TRBV20-1 with TRBJ2-7; 11 bases are a match to TRBD1. With V trimmed by 5 bases and J by 5 bases, 5 bases remained unmatched. Germline V gene data show CDR1 as DFQATT and CDR2 as SNEGSKA (reference sequence). The CDR3 spans 13 residues. The CDR3 DNA reads as TGCAGTGCTTGGGACAGGGGGTCCGACGAGCAGTACTTC. This codes for CSAWDRGSDEQYF.

This clonotype has a handful of counts. J is TRBJ1-1 and V is TRBV10-3; D may be TRBD1 (5 bases). The V end lost 4 bases, the J end lost 1 base, and 10 bases lay between the germline ends. Per the germline V gene, CDR1 is ENHRY and CDR2 is SYGVKD. The CDR3 has 14 residues. CDR3 residues: CAISVDTKNTEAFF. DNA for the CDR3: TGTGCCATCAGTGTGGACACAAAGAACACTGAAGCTTTCTTT.

The table lists this clonotype with many counts. The chain carries TRBV28 and TRBJ2-4; 7 bases are shared with TRBD1. The V segment lost 4 bases and the J segment 12 bases; nucleotides outside the gene matches: 21. Per the germline V gene, CDR1 is MDHEN and CDR2 is SYDVKM. This CDR3 contains 17 residues. Written as DNA, the CDR3 is TGTGCCAGCAGTTCATACGTGGTTGGGACAGTCCATTCCGCTCAGTACTTC. It translates to CASSSYVVGTVHSAQYF.

In its sample, this clonotype was seen many times. The chain has TRBV6-5 and TRBJ1-6, with TRBD1 matching 9 bases. In germline, CDR1 is MNHEY, CDR2 SVGAGI. Trimming removed 6 bases from V and 7 bases from J; junction bases left unmatched: 7. The CDR3 is 15 residues long. The CDR3 sequence is CASSRDRARNSPLHF. The CDR3 nucleotides are TGTGCCAGCAGCAGGGACAGGGCTAGGAATTCACCCCTCCACTTT.

This sequence joins TRBV11-2 and TRBJ2-7; D might be TRBD1 (5 bases). Germline V gives CDR1 SGHAT, CDR2 FQNNGV. The CDR3 has 14 residues. Trimming stripped 0 bases from V and 2 bases from J, with 8 bases between. This CDR3 reads CASSLERGPYEQYF. CDR3 sequence (DNA): TGTGCCAGCAGCTTAGAAAGGGGCCCCTACGAGCAGTACTTC. The full variable domain, rest sourced from reference TRBV11-2 and TRBJ2-7, is EAGVAQSPRYKIIEKRQSVAFWCNPISGHATLYWYQQILGQGPKLLIQFQNNGVVDDSQLPKDRFSAERLKGVDSTLKIQPAKLEDSAVYLCASSLERGPYEQYFGPGTRLTVT.

This clonotype was found a few times. The chain recombines TRBV4-3 with TRBJ1-1; D not resolved. Germline values: CDR1 LGHNA, CDR2 YSLEER. Trimming left V 1 base short and J 1 base short, with 10 bases between. The CDR3 has 15 amino acids. DNA for the CDR3: TGCGCCAGCAGCCAAGGGGGTCTTCGGAACACTGAAGCTTTCTTT. Amino acids: CASSQGGLRNTEAFF.

This clonotype was detected a few times. The gene calls are TRBV18 and TRBJ1-3; 7 bases line up with TRBD1. The V gene end was trimmed by 4 bases and the J gene end by 0 bases; junction bases not matched to a gene: 3. CDR3 size: 15 residues. Germline V gene lookup returns CDR1 KGHSH and CDR2 LQKENI. For the CDR3, the DNA is TGTGCCAGCTCACGGACAGGATTCTCTGGAAACACCATATATTTT. Translating gives CASSRTGFSGNTIYF.

In its sample, this clonotype was seen many times. V gene TRBV5-6 combines with J gene TRBJ2-5, with a weak D call TRBD2 (5 bases). Per germline, CDR1 SGHDT and CDR2 YYEEEE. The V end was cut by 4 bases, the J end by 5 bases, with 18 bases between. The CDR3 has 15 amino acids. In nucleotides, the CDR3 is TGTGCCAGCAGCCCCTCTTTGATGGCGGGTGAGACCCAGTACTTC. It translates to CASSPSLMAGETQYF.

This clonotype was found once. The V gene is TRBV10-3, the J gene TRBJ2-7; TRBD1 aligns across 8 bases. V lost 4 bases to trimming and J lost 3 bases; unmatched junction nucleotides: 5. Germline CDR1 is ENHRY and CDR2 is SYGVKD. The CDR3 runs 14 residues. The CDR3, as DNA: TGTGCCATCAGTGCGGGACAGGTAAACTACGAGCAGTACTTC. As protein: CAISAGQVNYEQYF.

In this sample, this clonotype turned up many times. The J gene is TRBJ1-5, the V gene TRBV6-2 or TRBV6-3; tentative D call: TRBD1 (6 bases). The CDR3 runs to 16 residues. The germline V gene has CDR1 MNHEY and CDR2 SVGEGT. V lost 6 bases, J lost 3 bases, and 18 bases lay in between. Written as DNA, the CDR3 is TGTGCCAGCAGATCCATACAGGGCGTTAACAATCAGCCCCAGCATTTT. Its translation: CASRSIQGVNNQPQHF.

In its sample, this clonotype was seen many times. Here the CDR3 DNA reads TGTGCCAGCAGTTTTGCAGGACCGGGTCGCGAGCAGTACTTC. This codes for CASSFAGPGREQYF. The chain uses TRBV28 and TRBJ2-7; D gene uncertain. This CDR3 comprises 14 residues. CDR1 MDHEN and CDR2 SYDVKM come from the germline V gene. Trimming took off 3 bases at V and 6 bases at J, with 15 bases between the two ends.

This clonotype was counted many times. The chain combines TRBV11-2 with TRBJ1-5, with 8 bases that match TRBD1. The CDR3 contains 15 residues. The germline CDR1 and CDR2 sequences are SGHAT and FQNNGV. Germline trimming cut 1 base from V and 3 bases from J; bases unmatched to any gene: 2. For the CDR3, the DNA is TGTGCCAGCAGCTTAGGGGACAGGCCCAATCAGCCCCAGCATTTT. Amino acid sequence: CASSLGDRPNQPQHF.

This clonotype has just one count. The chain couples TRBV6-2 or TRBV6-3 to TRBJ2-7; unclear D gene. The CDR3 runs 12 residues. Looked up from germline, CDR1 is MNHEY and CDR2 is SVGEGT. The germline V and J ends were trimmed by 6 bases and 7 bases, with 13 bases remaining between them. The CDR3 DNA is TGTGCCAGCAGAGAACAAGGCTGGGAGCAGTACTTC. This encodes CASREQGWEQYF.